This T cell receptor (beta chain) was sequenced for a study of human T cells and chemical hapten exposure. TCRdb reprocessed the RACE reads via MiXCR and lists one record per CDR3 protein. In the table there are 300,000 to 450,000 distinct CDR3 sequences, 5.5% of which are singletons. Time point denoted: pre-sensitization, week 0. Treatment meaning: therapeutic diphenylcyclopropenone sensitization with weekly scalp DPC. This clonotype was counted at least ten times. Sequencing was performed on whole blood, taken in connection with sensitization to the hapten diphenylcyclopropenone (DPC). The TCR sequence derives from a woman between 18 and 29 years old with alopecia areata. Some clones in this sample may be carry-over from other donors' samples.

The CDR3 sequence is CASSSGLARETDTQYF. The CDR3 DNA sequence: TGTGCCAGCAGCTCCGGACTAGCCCGGGAGACAGATACGCAGTATTTT. The J gene is TRBJ2-3, the V gene TRBV7-2; 8 bases are a match to TRBD2. Germline V lookup: CDR1 SGHTA, CDR2 FQGNSA. Trimming at V came to 4 bases and at J to 3 bases, leaving 9 bases not matched to a gene. The CDR3 has 16 amino acids.